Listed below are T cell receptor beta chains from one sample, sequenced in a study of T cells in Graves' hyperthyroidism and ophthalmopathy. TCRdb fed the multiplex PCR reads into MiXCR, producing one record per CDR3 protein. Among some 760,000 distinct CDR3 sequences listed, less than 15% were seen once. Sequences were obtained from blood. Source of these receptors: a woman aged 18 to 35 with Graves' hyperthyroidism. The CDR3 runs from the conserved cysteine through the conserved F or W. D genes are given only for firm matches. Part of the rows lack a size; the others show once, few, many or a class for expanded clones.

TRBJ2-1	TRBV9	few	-	CASSVVALSSYNEQFF	TGTGCCAGCAGCGTAGTGGCCCTGAGCTCCTACAATGAGCAGTTCTTC
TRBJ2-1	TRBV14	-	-	CASSRLDELVVQFF	TGTGCCAGCAGCCGACTCGACGAGCTAGTCGTGCAGTTCTTC
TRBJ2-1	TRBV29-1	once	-	CSVEVPGGPNEQFF	TGCAGCGTTGAAGTTCCCGGGGGCCCGAATGAGCAGTTCTTC
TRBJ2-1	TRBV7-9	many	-	CASSPFAGFNEQFF	TGTGCCAGCAGCCCCTTCGCAGGGTTCAATGAGCAGTTCTTC
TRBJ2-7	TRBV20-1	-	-	CSARGQPTYEQYF	TGCAGTGCTAGAGGGCAGCCTACCTACGAGCAGTACTTC
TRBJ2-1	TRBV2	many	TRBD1	CASVLQGLQYNEQFF	TGTGCCAGCGTCTTACAGGGGCTACAATACAATGAGCAGTTCTTC
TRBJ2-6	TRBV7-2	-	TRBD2	CASSGRLAGGPWGANVLTF	TGTGCCAGCAGCGGTAGACTAGCGGGAGGGCCCTGGGGGGCCAACGTCCTGACTTTC
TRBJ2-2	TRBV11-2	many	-	CASSLDLVELPRTGELFF	TGTGCCAGCAGCTTAGATCTAGTGGAACTACCCAGGACCGGGGAGCTGTTTTTT
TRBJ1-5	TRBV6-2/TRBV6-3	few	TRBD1	CASSKVGTGGYQPQHF	TGTGCCAGCAGCAAAGTGGGAACAGGGGGTTATCAGCCCCAGCATTTT
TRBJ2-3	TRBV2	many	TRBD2	CASTPGLAGGDTQYF	TGTGCCAGCACTCCGGGACTAGCGGGAGGAGATACGCAGTATTTT
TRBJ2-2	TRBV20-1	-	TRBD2	CSARELAGVGPTGELFF	TGCAGTGCTAGAGAGCTAGCGGGAGTTGGACCCACCGGGGAGCTGTTTTTT